This is a list of T cell receptor beta chains from one sample in a study of shared clonotypes between healthy human individuals. The data were produced by immunoSEQ multiplex PCR, yet TCRdb's version contains in-frame clones alone and is incomplete. Of nearly 2 million clones listed, about 95% are singletons. Sequences were obtained from naive CD8+ T cells sorted from blood. These receptors came from a man aged 18 to 30 in good health. Each CDR3 is given with its conserved first and last residue. Fields, in order: V gene, D gene, J gene, clone size, CDR3 protein, CDR3 DNA. The D gene is left open where the match is weak. Clone size is shown for a subset of rows, as once, few, many or a class of expanded clone.

TRBV4-3	NA	TRBJ2-3	NA	CASSLGDTNTDTQYF	TGCGCCAGCAGCCTGGGGGACACTAATACAGATACGCAGTATTTT
TRBV5-6	TRBD1	TRBJ2-7	NA	CASSGDRSYEQYF	TGTGCCAGCAGTGGGGACAGGTCCTACGAGCAGTACTTC
TRBV5-6	TRBD1	TRBJ2-5	NA	CASSSDRGLQTQYF	TGTGCCAGCAGCTCAGACAGGGGTTTACAGACCCAGTACTTC
TRBV9	NA	TRBJ2-3	once	CASSVGVGDTQYF	TGTGCCAGCAGCGTAGGGGTAGGAGATACGCAGTATTTT
TRBV6-5	TRBD1	TRBJ2-7	NA	CASSPRQGKYEQYF	TGTGCCAGCAGTCCACGACAGGGGAAGTACGAGCAGTACTTC
TRBV13	NA	TRBJ1-1	NA	CASSSIAEGGSTEAFF	TGTGCCAGCAGCTCGATTGCCGAAGGGGGGAGCACTGAAGCTTTCTTT
TRBV7-2	TRBD2	TRBJ2-7	NA	CASSHGLAGTLYEQYF	TGTGCCAGCAGCCACGGACTAGCGGGGACCCTCTACGAGCAGTACTTC
TRBV11-2	NA	TRBJ2-7	NA	CASSLEVAVYEQYF	TGTGCCAGCAGCTTAGAGGTAGCGGTCTACGAGCAGTACTTC
TRBV19	NA	TRBJ2-7	NA	CASSIGGEVYEQYF	TGTGCCAGTAGTATAGGAGGGGAGGTCTACGAGCAGTACTTC
TRBV7-9	NA	TRBJ2-1	NA	CASSLWDGPYNEQFF	TGTGCCAGCAGCTTATGGGACGGCCCCTACAATGAGCAGTTCTTC
TRBV19	NA	TRBJ2-7	NA	CASSANLWDYEQYF	TGTGCCAGTAGTGCCAACTTATGGGATTACGAGCAGTACTTC
TRBV7-9	NA	TRBJ1-1	NA	CASSLGGGTEAFF	TGTGCCAGCAGCTTAGGAGGGGGGACTGAAGCTTTCTTT
TRBV5-3	NA	TRBJ1-2	NA	CARSVDKVTGYGYTF	TGTGCCAGAAGCGTGGACAAGGTAACCGGCTATGGCTACACCTTC
TRBV29-1	TRBD1	TRBJ2-7	NA	CSVETGFRDYEQYF	TGCAGCGTTGAGACAGGGTTCCGGGACTACGAGCAGTACTTC
TRBV30	TRBD2	TRBJ2-3	NA	CAWSSGGLSDTQYF	TGTGCCTGGAGTAGCGGGGGGTTGTCAGATACGCAGTATTTT
TRBV7-8	TRBD2	TRBJ2-5	NA	CASSLLGGGETQYF	TGTGCCAGCAGCTTACTCGGCGGGGGTGAGACCCAGTACTTC
TRBV30	NA	TRBJ1-1	NA	CAWSVGLGKEAFF	TGTGCCTGGAGTGTCGGCTTGGGTAAGGAAGCTTTCTTT
TRBV7-8	TRBD1	TRBJ2-7	NA	CASSDGTALGREQYF	TGTGCCAGCAGCGACGGGACAGCCTTGGGGAGAGAGCAGTACTTC
TRBV9	NA	TRBJ1-2	NA	CASSVEEVQVGRDGYTF	TGTGCCAGCAGCGTAGAAGAGGTTCAAGTGGGCCGCGATGGCTACACCTTC
TRBV29-1	TRBD1	TRBJ2-5	once	CSVDWDREETQYF	TGCAGCGTTGATTGGGACAGAGAAGAGACCCAGTACTTC
TRBV13	TRBD1	TRBJ2-7	NA	CASSLEDRGREEQYF	TGTGCCAGCAGCCTAGAAGACAGGGGGCGGGAAGAGCAGTACTTC
TRBV10-1	TRBD1	TRBJ2-7	NA	CASSESGTGYEQYF	TGCGCCAGCAGTGAGTCGGGGACAGGCTACGAGCAGTACTTC
TRBV7-9	TRBD2	TRBJ2-1	NA	CASSLSGGSKNEQFF	TGTGCCAGCAGCTTGTCCGGCGGGAGTAAAAATGAGCAGTTCTTC
TRBV9	NA	TRBJ1-3	NA	CASSPAPRRVGGNTIYF	TGTGCCAGCAGTCCTGCCCCCCGCAGGGTGGGCGGAAACACCATATATTTT
TRBV5-1	NA	TRBJ2-1	NA	CASSPRDASYNEQFF	TGCGCCAGCAGCCCCCGGGACGCCTCCTACAATGAGCAGTTCTTC
TRBV6-5	TRBD2	TRBJ2-3	NA	CASNSGTSPADTQYF	TGTGCCAGCAACTCCGGGACTAGCCCAGCAGATACGCAGTATTTT
TRBV10-2	NA	TRBJ2-2	NA	CASSDRPPDSGELFF	TGCGCCAGCAGTGACCGCCCACCCGACAGCGGGGAGCTGTTTTTT
TRBV7-9	NA	TRBJ2-1	once	CASARGYGNEQFF	TGTGCCAGCGCTCGCGGCTACGGCAATGAGCAGTTCTTC
TRBV7-9	NA	TRBJ1-2	NA	CASSLAGGGILGYTF	TGTGCCAGCAGCTTAGCAGGAGGAGGGATTCTAGGCTACACCTTC
TRBV11-3	TRBD2	TRBJ2-1	NA	CASSFTSGGADEQFF	TGTGCCAGCAGCTTCACTAGCGGGGGGGCGGATGAGCAGTTCTTC
TRBV29-1	TRBD1	TRBJ2-7	NA	CSVVGDRSSGGPYEQYF	TGCAGCGTTGTTGGGGACAGGAGTAGTGGGGGGCCCTACGAGCAGTACTTC
TRBV5-6	NA	TRBJ1-2	NA	CASSPLGTLGDYGYTF	TGTGCCAGCAGCCCCCTCGGGACTCTGGGGGACTATGGCTACACCTTC
TRBV7-9	NA	TRBJ1-1	NA	CASSSTEEGNTEAFF	TGTGCCAGCAGCTCCACAGAGGAGGGGAACACTGAAGCTTTCTTT
TRBV11-3	TRBD1	TRBJ2-7	NA	CASSRDRHEQYF	TGTGCCAGCAGCCGGGACAGACACGAGCAGTACTTC
TRBV10-2	TRBD1	TRBJ2-7	NA	CASSERQGFYEQYF	TGCGCCAGCAGTGAAAGACAGGGGTTCTACGAGCAGTACTTC
TRBV7-3	NA	TRBJ2-2	NA	CASSPTLVRDVGELFF	TGTGCCAGCAGCCCCACCCTGGTGCGGGATGTCGGGGAGCTGTTTTTT
TRBV27	NA	TRBJ2-1	NA	CASSFSVTPSYNEQFF	TGTGCCAGCAGTTTTTCAGTCACACCTTCCTACAATGAGCAGTTCTTC
TRBV6-5	NA	TRBJ2-5	NA	CASSLETGETQYF	TGTGCCAGCTCCCTCGAAACAGGGGAGACCCAGTACTTC
TRBV7-8	NA	TRBJ2-7	once	CASTAAGSFSYEQYF	TGTGCCAGCACCGCAGCAGGCTCTTTTTCCTACGAGCAGTACTTC
TRBV13	NA	TRBJ2-1	once	CASRGEGEGFNEQFF	TGTGCCAGCAGGGGCGAGGGAGAGGGGTTCAATGAGCAGTTCTTC
TRBV5-6	NA	TRBJ1-1	NA	CASSSLGVWTEAFF	TGTGCCAGCAGTTCGCTGGGGGTATGGACTGAAGCTTTCTTT
TRBV11-2	NA	TRBJ2-7	NA	CASSLGIGLEYF	TGTGCCAGCAGCTTGGGCATAGGTCTGGAGTACTTC
TRBV2	NA	TRBJ2-1	NA	CASSESRSNNEQFF	TGTGCCAGCAGTGAATCCCGATCTAACAATGAGCAGTTCTTC
TRBV28	NA	TRBJ2-2	NA	CASSLGRNTGELFF	TGTGCCAGCAGTTTGGGACGAAACACCGGGGAGCTGTTTTTT
TRBV7-9	NA	TRBJ2-2	NA	CASSPWEQTNTGELFF	TGTGCCAGCAGCCCCTGGGAGCAAACGAACACCGGGGAGCTGTTTTTT
TRBV11-2	NA	TRBJ2-1	once	CASNFEGVRSYNEQFF	TGTGCCAGTAACTTCGAGGGAGTAAGGTCCTACAATGAGCAGTTCTTC
TRBV4-3	TRBD2	TRBJ2-5	NA	CASSQLLAGGETQYF	TGCGCCAGCAGCCAACTACTAGCGGGAGGTGAGACCCAGTACTTC
TRBV4-1	TRBD2	TRBJ2-1	NA	CASSPGLAGVEQFF	TGCGCCAGCAGCCCGGGACTAGCGGGAGTTGAGCAGTTCTTC
TRBV7-8	TRBD1	TRBJ2-4	once	CASSAGTGENIQYF	TGTGCCAGCAGCGCAGGGACAGGGGAAAACATTCAGTACTTC
TRBV7-6	NA	TRBJ2-4	NA	CASSDGPDQKNIQYF	TGTGCCAGCAGCGACGGGCCGGACCAGAAAAACATTCAGTACTTC
TRBV11-2	NA	TRBJ2-7	NA	CASSSPVSGKPTSSYEQYF	TGTGCCAGCAGTTCCCCGGTTAGCGGTAAACCGACGAGCTCCTACGAGCAGTACTTC
TRBV19	NA	TRBJ1-5	NA	CASSRTRRTAWDQPQHF	TGTGCCAGTAGTCGGACAAGAAGGACAGCGTGGGATCAGCCCCAGCATTTT
TRBV4-3	TRBD1	TRBJ2-3	NA	CASSQEGDRGFTDTQYF	TGCGCCAGCAGCCAAGAAGGGGACAGGGGATTCACAGATACGCAGTATTTT
TRBV7-9	TRBD1	TRBJ2-3	NA	CASSHPGQGDMDTQYF	TGTGCCAGCAGCCACCCGGGACAGGGAGACATGGATACGCAGTATTTT
TRBV19	NA	TRBJ1-5	NA	CASRVKGVGGNQPQHF	TGTGCCAGTCGTGTGAAGGGTGTGGGAGGCAATCAGCCCCAGCATTTT
TRBV7-9	NA	TRBJ1-4	NA	CASSLGGEGPTNEKLFF	TGTGCCAGCAGCTTAGGGGGGGAAGGACCAACTAATGAAAAACTGTTTTTT